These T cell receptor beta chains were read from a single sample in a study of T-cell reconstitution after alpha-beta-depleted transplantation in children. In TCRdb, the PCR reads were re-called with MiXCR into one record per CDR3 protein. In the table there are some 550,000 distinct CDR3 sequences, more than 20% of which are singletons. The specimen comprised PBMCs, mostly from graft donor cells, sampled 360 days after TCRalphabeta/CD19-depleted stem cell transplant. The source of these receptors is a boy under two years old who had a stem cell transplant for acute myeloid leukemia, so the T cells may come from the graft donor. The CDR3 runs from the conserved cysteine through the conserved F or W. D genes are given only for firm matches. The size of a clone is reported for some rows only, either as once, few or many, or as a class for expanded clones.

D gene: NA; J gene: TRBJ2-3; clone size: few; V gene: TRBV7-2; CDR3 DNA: TGTGCCAGCAGCTTAGGGCCCGCTATAAGCACAGATACGCAGTATTTT; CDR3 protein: CASSLGPAISTDTQYF
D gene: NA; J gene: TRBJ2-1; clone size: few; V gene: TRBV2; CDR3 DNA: TGTGCTGAGGGGAGGACCCTGGACAGTGAGCAGTTCTTC; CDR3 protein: CAEGRTLDSEQFF
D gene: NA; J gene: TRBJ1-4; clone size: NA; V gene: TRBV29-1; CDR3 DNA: TGCAGCGCCGAGGAGTTGGGAAGTAATGAAAAACTGTTTTTT; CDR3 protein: CSAEELGSNEKLFF
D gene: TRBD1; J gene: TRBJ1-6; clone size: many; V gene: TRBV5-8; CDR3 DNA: TGTGCCAGCAGCATGGACAGGGGCTATAATTCACCCCTCCACTTT; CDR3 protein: CASSMDRGYNSPLHF
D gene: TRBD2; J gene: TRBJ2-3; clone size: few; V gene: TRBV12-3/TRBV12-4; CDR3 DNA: TGTGCCAGCAGCCCGAGAGGGACTAGCGGGGGCACAGATACGCAGTATTTT; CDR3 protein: CASSPRGTSGGTDTQYF
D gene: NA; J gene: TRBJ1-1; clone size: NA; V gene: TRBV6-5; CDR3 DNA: TGTGCCAGCAGTTACCTGGGTACGAACACTGAAGCTTTCTTT; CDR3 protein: CASSYLGTNTEAFF
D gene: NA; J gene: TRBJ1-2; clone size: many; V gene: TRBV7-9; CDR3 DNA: TGTGCCAGCAGCCCCCCGGGACAAGGGGGAAATGGCTACACCTTC; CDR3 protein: CASSPPGQGGNGYTF
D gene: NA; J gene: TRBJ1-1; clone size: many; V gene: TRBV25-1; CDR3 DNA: TGTGCCAGCAGAGGGAGGTGGGCTAACACTGAAGCTTTCTTT; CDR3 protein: CASRGRWANTEAFF
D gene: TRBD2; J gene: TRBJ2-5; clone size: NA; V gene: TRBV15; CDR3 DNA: TGTGCCACCAGGAGACTAGCGGAAGAGACCCAGTACTTC; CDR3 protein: CATRRLAEETQYF
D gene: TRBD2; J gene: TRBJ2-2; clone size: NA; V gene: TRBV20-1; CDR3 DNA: TGCAGTGCTAGTCAACGGGGGGGCGGCACCGGGGAGCTGTTTTTT; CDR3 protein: CSASQRGGGTGELFF
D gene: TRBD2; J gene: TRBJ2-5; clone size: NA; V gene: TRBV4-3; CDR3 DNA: TGCGCCAGCAGCCAAGAGATTAGCGGGGGGCCTCAACAAGAGACCCAGTACTTC; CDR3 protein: CASSQEISGGPQQETQYF
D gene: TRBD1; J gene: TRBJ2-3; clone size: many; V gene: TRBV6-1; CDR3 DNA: TGTGCCAGCAGGACAGGGACACGGGCGTACACAGATACGCAGTATTTT; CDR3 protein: CASRTGTRAYTDTQYF
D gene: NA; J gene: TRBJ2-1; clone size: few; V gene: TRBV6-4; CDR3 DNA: TGTGCCAGCGGGGGAAGGGGAAGCCCCTACGACAATGAGCAGTTCTTC; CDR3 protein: CASGGRGSPYDNEQFF